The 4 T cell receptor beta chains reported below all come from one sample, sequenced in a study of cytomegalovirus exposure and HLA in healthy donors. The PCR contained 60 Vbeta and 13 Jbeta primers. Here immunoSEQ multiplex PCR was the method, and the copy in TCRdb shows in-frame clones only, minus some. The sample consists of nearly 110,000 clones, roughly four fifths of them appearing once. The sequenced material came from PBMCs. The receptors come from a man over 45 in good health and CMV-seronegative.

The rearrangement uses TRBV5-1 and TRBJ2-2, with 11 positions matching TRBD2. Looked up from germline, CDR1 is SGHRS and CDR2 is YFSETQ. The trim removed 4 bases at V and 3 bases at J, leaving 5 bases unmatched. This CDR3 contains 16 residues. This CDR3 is CASSIIAGGDTGELFF. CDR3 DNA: TGCGCCAGCAGCATCATAGCGGGGGGGGACACCGGGGAGCTGTTTTTT.

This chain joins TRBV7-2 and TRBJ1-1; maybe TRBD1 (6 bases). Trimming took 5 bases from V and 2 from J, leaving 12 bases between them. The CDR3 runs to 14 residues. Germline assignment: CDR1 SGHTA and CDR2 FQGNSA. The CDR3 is CASSPWTVNTEAFF. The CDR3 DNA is TGTGCCAGCAGCCCTTGGACAGTAAACACTGAAGCTTTCTTT.

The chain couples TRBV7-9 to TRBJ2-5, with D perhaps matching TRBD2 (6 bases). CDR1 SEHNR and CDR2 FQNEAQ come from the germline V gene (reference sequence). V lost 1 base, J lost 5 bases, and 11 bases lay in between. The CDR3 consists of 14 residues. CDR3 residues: CASSLGDSRETQYF. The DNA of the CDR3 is TGTGCCAGCAGCTTAGGGGACTCCCGTGAGACCCAGTACTTC.

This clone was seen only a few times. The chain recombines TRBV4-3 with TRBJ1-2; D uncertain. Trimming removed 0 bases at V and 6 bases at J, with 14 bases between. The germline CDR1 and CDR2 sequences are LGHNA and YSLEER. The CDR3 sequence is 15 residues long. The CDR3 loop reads CASSQDVRVWNGYTF. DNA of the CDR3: TGCGCCAGCAGCCAAGATGTGAGGGTGTGGAATGGCTACACCTTC.